This T cell receptor (beta chain) was observed in a study of cytomegalovirus exposure and HLA in healthy donors. Points from the study as a whole: In a later analysis, a missense DCLRE1C variant was linked to TCR beta V- and J-gene trimming.

The sample holds one count of this clone. Its specificity is unknown. No record exists of this donor's CMV serostatus. The primer mix had 60 Vbeta and 13 Jbeta primers. Clones were sequenced by immunoSEQ multiplex PCR, and TCRdb holds only the in-frame ones, with some missing. The sample has approximately 100,000 clones, around 60% seen once. The receptor was derived from a human donor in good health. The sequencing input was PBMCs.

The CDR3 DNA reads as TGCGCCAGCAGCCAAACGGACAGTTTTAACTATGGCTACACCTTC. It encodes CASSQTDSFNYGYTF. This rearrangement joins TRBV4-1 to TRBJ1-2; maybe TRBD1 (6 bases). This CDR3 has 15 residues. V lost 2 bases and J lost 1, with 11 bases in between. From germline, CDR1 is MGHRA and CDR2 YSYEKL.